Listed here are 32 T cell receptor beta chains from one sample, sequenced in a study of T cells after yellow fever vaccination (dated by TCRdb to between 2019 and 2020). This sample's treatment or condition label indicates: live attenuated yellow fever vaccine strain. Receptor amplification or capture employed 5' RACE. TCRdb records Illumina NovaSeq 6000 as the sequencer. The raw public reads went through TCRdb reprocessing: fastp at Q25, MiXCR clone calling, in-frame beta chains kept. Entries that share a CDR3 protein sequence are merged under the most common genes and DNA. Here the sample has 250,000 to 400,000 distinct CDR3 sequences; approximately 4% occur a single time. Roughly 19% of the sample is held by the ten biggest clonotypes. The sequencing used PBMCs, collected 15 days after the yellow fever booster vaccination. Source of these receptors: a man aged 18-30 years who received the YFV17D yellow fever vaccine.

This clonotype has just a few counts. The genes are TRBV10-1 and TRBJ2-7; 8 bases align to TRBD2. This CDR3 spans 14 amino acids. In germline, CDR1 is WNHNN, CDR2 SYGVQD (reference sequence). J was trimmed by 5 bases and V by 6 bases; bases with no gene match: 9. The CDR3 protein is CASSSKTGGDEQYF. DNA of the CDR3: TGCGCCAGCAGCAGTAAGACGGGGGGGGACGAGCAGTACTTC.

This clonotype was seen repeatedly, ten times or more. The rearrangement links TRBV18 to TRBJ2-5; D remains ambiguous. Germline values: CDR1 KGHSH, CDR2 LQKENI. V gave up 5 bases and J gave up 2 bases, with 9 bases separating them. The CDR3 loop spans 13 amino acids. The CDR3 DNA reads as TGTGCCAGCTCAACGTACAGACAAGAGACCCAGTACTTC. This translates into CASSTYRQETQYF.

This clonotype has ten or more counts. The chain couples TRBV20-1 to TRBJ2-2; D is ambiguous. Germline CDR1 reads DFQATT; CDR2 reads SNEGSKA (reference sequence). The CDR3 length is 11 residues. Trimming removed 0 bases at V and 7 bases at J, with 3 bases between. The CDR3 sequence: CSARDGGELFF. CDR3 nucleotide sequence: TGCAGTGCTAGAGATGGCGGGGAGCTGTTTTTT.

The CDR3 reads CASTQANYEQYF. DNA for the CDR3: TGTGCCAGCACCCAGGCGAACTACGAGCAGTACTTC. The rearrangement links TRBV13 to TRBJ2-7, with no clear D. This CDR3 is built from 12 residues. The germline V and J ends were trimmed by 7 bases and 3 bases, with 10 bases remaining between them. CDR1 and CDR2 (germline): PRHDT, FYEKMQ (reference sequence).

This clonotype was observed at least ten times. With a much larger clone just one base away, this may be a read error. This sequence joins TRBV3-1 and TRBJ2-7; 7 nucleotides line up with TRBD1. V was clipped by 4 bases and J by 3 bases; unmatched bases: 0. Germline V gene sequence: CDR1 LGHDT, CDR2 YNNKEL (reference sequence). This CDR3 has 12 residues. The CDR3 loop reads CASSRDSYEQYF. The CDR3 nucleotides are TGTGCCAGCAGCCGGGACAGCTACGAGCAGTACTTC.

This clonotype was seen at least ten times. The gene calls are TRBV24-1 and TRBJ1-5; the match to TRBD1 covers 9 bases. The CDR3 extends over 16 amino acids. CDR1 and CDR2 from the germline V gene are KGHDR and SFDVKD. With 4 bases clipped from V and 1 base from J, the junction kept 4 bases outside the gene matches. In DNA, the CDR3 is TGTGCCACCAGTGAGGGACAGGGAGGGAGCAATCAGCCCCAGCATTTT. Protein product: CATSEGQGGSNQPQHF.

The CDR3 DNA reads TGTGCCAGCAAGGACAGGGTAAAACCGTACGAGCAGTACTTC. Its translation: CASKDRVKPYEQYF. The rearrangement joins TRBV6-2 or TRBV6-3 to TRBJ2-7; 8 bases agree with TRBD1. CDR3 length: 14 amino acids. CDR1 and CDR2 (germline): MNHEY, SVGEGT. The trim removed 7 bases at V and 4 bases at J, leaving 9 bases unmatched.

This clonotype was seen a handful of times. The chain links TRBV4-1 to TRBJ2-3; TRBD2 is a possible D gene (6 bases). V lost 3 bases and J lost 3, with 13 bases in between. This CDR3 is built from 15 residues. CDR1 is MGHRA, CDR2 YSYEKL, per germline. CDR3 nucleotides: TGCGCCAGCAGCCAGCGGGACCCGAGTACAGATACGCAGTATTTT. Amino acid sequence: CASSQRDPSTDTQYF.

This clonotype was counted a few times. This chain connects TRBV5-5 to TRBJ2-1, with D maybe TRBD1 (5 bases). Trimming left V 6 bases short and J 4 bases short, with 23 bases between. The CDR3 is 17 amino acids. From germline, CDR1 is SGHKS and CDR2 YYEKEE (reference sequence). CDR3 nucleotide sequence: TGTGCCAGCACCCTCCCCCGGACACCGAACCTTTACAATGAGCAGTTCTTC. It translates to CASTLPRTPNLYNEQFF.

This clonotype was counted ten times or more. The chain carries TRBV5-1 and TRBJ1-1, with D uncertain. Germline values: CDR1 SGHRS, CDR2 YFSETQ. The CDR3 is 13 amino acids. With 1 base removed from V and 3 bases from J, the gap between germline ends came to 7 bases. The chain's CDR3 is CASSLQADTEAFF. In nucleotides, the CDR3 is TGCGCCAGCAGCTTGCAGGCAGACACTGAAGCTTTCTTT.

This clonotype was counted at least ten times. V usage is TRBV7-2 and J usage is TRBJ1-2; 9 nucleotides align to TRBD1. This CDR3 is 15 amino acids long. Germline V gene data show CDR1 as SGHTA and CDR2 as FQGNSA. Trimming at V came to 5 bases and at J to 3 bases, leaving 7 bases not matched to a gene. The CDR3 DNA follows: TGTGCCAGCAGCGCCCCGGGACAGGGAGACTATGGCTACACCTTC. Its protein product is CASSAPGQGDYGYTF.

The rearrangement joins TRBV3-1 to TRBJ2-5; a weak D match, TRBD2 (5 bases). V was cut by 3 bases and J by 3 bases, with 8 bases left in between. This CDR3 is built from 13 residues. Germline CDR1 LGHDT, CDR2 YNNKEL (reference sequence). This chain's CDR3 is CASSQHGEETQYF. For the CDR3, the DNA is TGTGCCAGCAGCCAGCACGGGGAAGAGACCCAGTACTTC.

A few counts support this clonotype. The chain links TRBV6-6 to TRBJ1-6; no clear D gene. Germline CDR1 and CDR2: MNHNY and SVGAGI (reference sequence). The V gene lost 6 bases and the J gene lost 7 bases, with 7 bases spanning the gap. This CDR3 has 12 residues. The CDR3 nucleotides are TGTGCCAGCAGGTACAGAAATTCACCCCTCCACTTT. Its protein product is CASRYRNSPLHF.

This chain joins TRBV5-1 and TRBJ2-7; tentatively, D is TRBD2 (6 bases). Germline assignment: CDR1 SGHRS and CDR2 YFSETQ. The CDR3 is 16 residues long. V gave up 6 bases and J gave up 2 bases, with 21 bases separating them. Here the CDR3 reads CASTPGGLGPAYEQYF. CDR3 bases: TGCGCCAGCACCCCCGGAGGGCTGGGGCCAGCCTACGAGCAGTACTTC.

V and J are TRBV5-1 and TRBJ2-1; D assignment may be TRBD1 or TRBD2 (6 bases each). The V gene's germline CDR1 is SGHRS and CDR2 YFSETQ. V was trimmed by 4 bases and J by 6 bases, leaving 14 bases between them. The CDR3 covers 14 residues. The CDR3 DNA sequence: TGCGCCAGCAGCGGGGGGACACCGGTCAATGAGCAGTTCTTC. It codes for CASSGGTPVNEQFF.

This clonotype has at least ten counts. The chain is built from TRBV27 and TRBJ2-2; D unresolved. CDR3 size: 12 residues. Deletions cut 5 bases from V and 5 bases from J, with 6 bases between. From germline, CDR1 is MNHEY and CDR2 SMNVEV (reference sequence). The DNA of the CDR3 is TGTGCCAGCAGTCTCCCTACCGGGGAGCTGTTTTTT. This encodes CASSLPTGELFF.

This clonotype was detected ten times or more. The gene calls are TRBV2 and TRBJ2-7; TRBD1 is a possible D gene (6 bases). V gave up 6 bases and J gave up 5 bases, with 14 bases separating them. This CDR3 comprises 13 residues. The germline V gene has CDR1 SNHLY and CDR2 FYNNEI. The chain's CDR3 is CASSPQGTHEQYF. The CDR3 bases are TGTGCCAGCAGCCCACAGGGAACCCACGAGCAGTACTTC.

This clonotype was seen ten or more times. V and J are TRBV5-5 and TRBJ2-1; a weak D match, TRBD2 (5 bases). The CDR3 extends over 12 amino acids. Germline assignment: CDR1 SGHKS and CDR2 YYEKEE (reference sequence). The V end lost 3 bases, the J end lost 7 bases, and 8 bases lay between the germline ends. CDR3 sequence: CASSSRANEQFF. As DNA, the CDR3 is TGTGCCAGCAGCTCGAGGGCGAATGAGCAGTTCTTC.

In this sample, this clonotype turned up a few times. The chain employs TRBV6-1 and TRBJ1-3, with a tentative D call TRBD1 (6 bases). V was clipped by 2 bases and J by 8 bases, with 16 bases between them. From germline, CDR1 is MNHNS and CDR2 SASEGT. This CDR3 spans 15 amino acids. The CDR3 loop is CASSERTAPRDTIYF. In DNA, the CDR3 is TGTGCCAGCAGTGAAAGGACAGCCCCGCGGGACACCATATATTTT.

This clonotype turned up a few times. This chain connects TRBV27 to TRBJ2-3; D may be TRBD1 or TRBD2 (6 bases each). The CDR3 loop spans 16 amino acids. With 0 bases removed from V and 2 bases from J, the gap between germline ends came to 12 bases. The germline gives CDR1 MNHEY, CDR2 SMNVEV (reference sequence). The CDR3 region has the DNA TGTGCCAGCAGTTTATCAGGGGGGCCTTACACAGATACGCAGTATTTT. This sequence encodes CASSLSGGPYTDTQYF.

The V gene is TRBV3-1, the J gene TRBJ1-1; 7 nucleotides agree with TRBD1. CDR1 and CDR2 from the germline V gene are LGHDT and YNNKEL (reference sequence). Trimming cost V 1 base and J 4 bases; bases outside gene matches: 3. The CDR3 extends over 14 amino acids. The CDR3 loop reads CASSQARDSTEAFF. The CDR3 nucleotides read TGTGCCAGCAGCCAAGCCCGGGACAGCACTGAAGCTTTCTTT. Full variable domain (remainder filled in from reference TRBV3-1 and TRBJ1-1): DTAVSQTPKYLVTQMGNDKSIKCEQNLGHDTMYWYKQDSKKFLKIMFSYNNKELIINETVPNRFSPKSPDKAHLNLHINSLELGDSAVYFCASSQARDSTEAFFGQGTRLTVV.

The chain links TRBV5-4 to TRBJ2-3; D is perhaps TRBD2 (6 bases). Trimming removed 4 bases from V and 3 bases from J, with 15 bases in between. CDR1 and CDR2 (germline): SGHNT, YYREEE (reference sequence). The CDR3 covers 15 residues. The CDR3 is CASSPTSHGTDTQYF. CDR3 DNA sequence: TGTGCCAGCAGCCCCACTAGCCACGGGACAGATACGCAGTATTTT.

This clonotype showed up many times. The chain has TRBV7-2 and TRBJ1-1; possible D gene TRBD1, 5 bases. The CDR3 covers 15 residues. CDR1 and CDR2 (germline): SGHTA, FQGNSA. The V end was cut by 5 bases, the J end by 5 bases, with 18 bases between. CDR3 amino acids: CASSPSSRVWTEAFF. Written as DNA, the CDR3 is TGTGCCAGCAGCCCTTCCTCCAGGGTATGGACTGAAGCTTTCTTT.

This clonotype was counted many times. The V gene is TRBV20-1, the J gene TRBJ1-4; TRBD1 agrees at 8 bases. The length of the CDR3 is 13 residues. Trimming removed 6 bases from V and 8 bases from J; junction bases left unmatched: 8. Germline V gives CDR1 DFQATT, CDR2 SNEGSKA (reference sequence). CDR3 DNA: TGCAGTGCCAAGACAGGGGTACAAGAAAAACTGTTTTTT. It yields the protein CSAKTGVQEKLFF.

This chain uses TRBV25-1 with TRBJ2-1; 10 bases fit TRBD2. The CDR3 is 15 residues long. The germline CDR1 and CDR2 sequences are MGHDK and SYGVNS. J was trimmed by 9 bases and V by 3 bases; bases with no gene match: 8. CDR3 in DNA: TGTGCCAGCAGTGATCCTAGCGGGGGAGCGGCTGAGCAGTTCTTC. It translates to CASSDPSGGAAEQFF.

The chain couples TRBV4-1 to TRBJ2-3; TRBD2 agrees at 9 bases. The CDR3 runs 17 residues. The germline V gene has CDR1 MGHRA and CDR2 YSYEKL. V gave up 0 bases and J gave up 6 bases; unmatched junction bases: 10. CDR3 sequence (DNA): TGCGCCAGCAGCCAAGAGGGCCCGAGCGGGGGGTTGGATACGCAGTATTTT. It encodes CASSQEGPSGGLDTQYF.

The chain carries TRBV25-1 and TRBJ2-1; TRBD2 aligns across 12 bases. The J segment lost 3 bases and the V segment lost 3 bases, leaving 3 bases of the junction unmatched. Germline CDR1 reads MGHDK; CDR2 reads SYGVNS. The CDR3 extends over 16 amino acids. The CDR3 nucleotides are TGTGCCAGCAGTGATCCACTAGCGGGAGGCTACAATGAGCAGTTCTTC. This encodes CASSDPLAGGYNEQFF.

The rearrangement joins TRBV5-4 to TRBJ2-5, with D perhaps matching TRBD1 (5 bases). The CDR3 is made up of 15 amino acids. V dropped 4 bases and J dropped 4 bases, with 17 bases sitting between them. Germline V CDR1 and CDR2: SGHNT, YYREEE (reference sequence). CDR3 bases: TGTGCCAGCAGCCACTCCCCCCCCCAGGGAGAGACCCAGTACTTC. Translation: CASSHSPPQGETQYF. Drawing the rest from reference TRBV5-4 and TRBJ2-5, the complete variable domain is ETGVTQSPTHLIKTRGQQVTLRCSSQSGHNTVSWYQQALGQGPQFIFQYYREEENGRGNFPPRFSGLQFPNYSSELNVNALELDDSALYLCASSHSPPQGETQYFGPGTRLLVL.

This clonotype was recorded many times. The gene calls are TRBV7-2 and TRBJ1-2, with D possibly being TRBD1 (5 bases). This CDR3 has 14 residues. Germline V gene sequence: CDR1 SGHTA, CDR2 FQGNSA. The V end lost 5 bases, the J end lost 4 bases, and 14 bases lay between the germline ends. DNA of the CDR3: TGTGCCAGCAGCCCTAGCCCAGGGAGCTATGGCTACACCTTC. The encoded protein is CASSPSPGSYGYTF.

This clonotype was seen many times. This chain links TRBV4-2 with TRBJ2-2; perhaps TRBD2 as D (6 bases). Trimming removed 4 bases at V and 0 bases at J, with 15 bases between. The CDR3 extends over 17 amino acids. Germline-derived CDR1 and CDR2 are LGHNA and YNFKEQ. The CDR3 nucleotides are TGTGCCAGCAGCCGACAAGGCCCGGGGGCGAACACCGGGGAGCTGTTTTTT. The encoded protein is CASSRQGPGANTGELFF.

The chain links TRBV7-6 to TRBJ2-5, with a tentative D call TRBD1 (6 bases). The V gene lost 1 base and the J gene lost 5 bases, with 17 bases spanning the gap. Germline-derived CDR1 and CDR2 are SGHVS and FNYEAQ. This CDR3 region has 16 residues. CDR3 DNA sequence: TGTGCCAGCAGCTTAGTGTCCCGACAGGCCAGGGAGACCCAGTACTTC. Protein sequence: CASSLVSRQARETQYF.

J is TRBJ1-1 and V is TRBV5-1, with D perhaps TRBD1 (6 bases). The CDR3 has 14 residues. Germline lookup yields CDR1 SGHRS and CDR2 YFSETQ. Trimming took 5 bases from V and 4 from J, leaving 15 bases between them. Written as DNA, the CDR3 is TGCGCCAGCAGGGCTGGAACAGGGCTCACTGAAGCTTTCTTT. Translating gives CASRAGTGLTEAFF.